This is a list of T cell receptor beta chains from one sample in a study of OX40 agonist ivuxolimab in advanced cancers. Measured with immunoSEQ multiplex PCR; TCRdb has only the in-frame clones, and not every one. The sample holds just over 95,000 clones, 90% seen once. Material: CD4+ or CD8+ T cells sorted from blood, obtained in a trial of the OX40 agonist ivuxolimab. The origin of the receptors is an adult with an advanced solid tumor such as melanoma, head and neck, liver or kidney cancer. CDR3s include the opening cysteine and the closing phenylalanine or tryptophan. D genes are given only for firm matches. Clone sizes are given selectively: once, few, many, or a class where the clone is expanded.

v_call	clone_size	d_call	j_call	cdr3_aa	cdr3_nt
TRBV9	once	NA	TRBJ2-2	CASSVGPPKAAGELFF	TGTGCCAGCAGCGTCGGGCCCCCAAAGGCGGCCGGGGAGCTGTTTTTT
TRBV19	NA	NA	TRBJ1-5	CASSTTDSSNQPQHF	TGTGCCAGTAGTACGACAGACTCTAGCAATCAGCCCCAGCATTTT
TRBV5-1	NA	NA	TRBJ1-4	CASRPQGSEKLFF	TGTGCCAGCAGACCGCAGGGAAGTGAAAAACTGTTTTTT
TRBV9	NA	NA	TRBJ1-1	CASSVDWTRAEAFF	TGTGCCAGCAGCGTCGACTGGACCCGTGCTGAAGCTTTCTTT
TRBV4-2	NA	NA	TRBJ1-2	CASSQETYDGYTF	TGTGCCAGCAGCCAAGAGACTTATGATGGCTACACCTTC
TRBV30	NA	NA	TRBJ1-2	CAWSVQTDYGYTF	TGTGCCTGGAGTGTGCAGACAGACTATGGCTACACCTTC
TRBV6-5	NA	TRBD1	TRBJ2-2	CASSRGPPNTGELFF	TGTGCCAGCAGCAGGGGGCCCCCGAACACCGGGGAGCTGTTTTTT
TRBV18	NA	NA	TRBJ2-3	CASSANNGDTQYF	TGTGCCAGCTCAGCTAACAATGGAGATACGCAGTATTTT
TRBV25-1	few	NA	TRBJ1-1	CASSERMVGAFF	TGTGCCAGCAGTGAAAGGATGGTTGGCGCTTTCTTT
TRBV5-1	NA	NA	TRBJ2-5	CASSRSRDTETQYF	TGCGCCAGCAGCAGATCTAGGGATACGGAGACCCAGTACTTC
TRBV6-1	NA	NA	TRBJ2-1	CASSGWEKGEQFF	TGTGCCAGCAGTGGTTGGGAGAAGGGAGAGCAGTTCTTC
TRBV6-1	NA	TRBD2	TRBJ2-7	CASSEGVGRLAGGGPYEQYF	TGTGCCAGCAGTGAAGGGGTGGGGAGACTAGCGGGAGGGGGCCCCTACGAGCAGTACTTC
TRBV14	NA	NA	TRBJ2-5	CASSLPETQYF	TGTGCCAGCAGCCTGCCGGAGACCCAGTACTTC
TRBV6-1	NA	TRBD2	TRBJ2-5	CASTRGVQETQYF	TGTGCCAGCACCCGGGGGGTCCAAGAGACCCAGTACTTC
TRBV10-3	NA	NA	TRBJ1-2	CAISEPGQGMNYGYTF	TGTGCCATCAGTGAGCCCGGCCAGGGGATGAACTATGGCTACACCTTC
TRBV2	NA	TRBD2	TRBJ2-7	CASSVWLAVEQYF	TGTGCCAGCAGTGTTTGGCTAGCGGTCGAGCAGTACTTC
TRBV9	NA	TRBD1	TRBJ1-1	CASSGTGVTEAFF	TGTGCCAGCAGCGGGACAGGGGTCACTGAAGCTTTCTTT
TRBV11-3	NA	NA	TRBJ2-7	CASSYTSSHEQYF	TGTGCCAGCAGCTATACTAGCTCCCACGAGCAGTACTTC
TRBV19	NA	TRBD1	TRBJ2-3	CASAFLGQGLNTQYF	TGTGCCAGCGCCTTCCTCGGACAGGGTCTAAATACGCAGTATTTT
TRBV28	NA	NA	TRBJ1-5	CASSMATGPKSPQHF	TGTGCCAGCAGTATGGCCACAGGTCCTAAATCACCCCAGCATTTT
TRBV19	NA	NA	TRBJ1-3	CASNWGNTIYF	TGTGCCAGTAATTGGGGAAACACCATATATTTT
TRBV5-1	NA	NA	TRBJ1-1	CASSLQAGVGGAFF	TGCGCCAGCAGCTTGCAGGCAGGGGTTGGCGGAGCTTTCTTT
TRBV5-1	NA	TRBD2	TRBJ2-1	CASSSEPAGGPGNEQFF	TGCGCCAGCAGCTCGGAACCAGCGGGGGGGCCCGGCAATGAGCAGTTCTTC
TRBV7-7	few	NA	TRBJ2-3	CASSPLLGRSTDTQYF	TGTGCCAGCAGCCCTCTTTTGGGACGGAGCACAGATACGCAGTATTTT
TRBV6-5	once	NA	TRBJ2-2	CASSARGTGELFF	TGTGCCAGCAGTGCTAGGGGGACCGGGGAGCTGTTTTTT
TRBV5-1	NA	TRBD2	TRBJ2-7	CASSQFTSGGAYEQYF	TGCGCCAGCAGTCAATTCACTAGCGGGGGGGCCTACGAGCAGTACTTC
TRBV19	NA	TRBD1	TRBJ1-5	CASSIHPGQGANQPQHF	TGTGCCAGTAGTATCCATCCGGGACAGGGGGCCAATCAGCCCCAGCATTTT
TRBV5-1	NA	TRBD1	TRBJ1-5	CASSLGDRAGNQPQHF	TGCGCCAGCAGCTTGGGGGACAGGGCTGGCAATCAGCCCCAGCATTTT
TRBV28	NA	NA	TRBJ1-2	CASLSGQVYGYTF	TGTGCCAGCCTTTCCGGACAAGTCTATGGCTACACCTTC